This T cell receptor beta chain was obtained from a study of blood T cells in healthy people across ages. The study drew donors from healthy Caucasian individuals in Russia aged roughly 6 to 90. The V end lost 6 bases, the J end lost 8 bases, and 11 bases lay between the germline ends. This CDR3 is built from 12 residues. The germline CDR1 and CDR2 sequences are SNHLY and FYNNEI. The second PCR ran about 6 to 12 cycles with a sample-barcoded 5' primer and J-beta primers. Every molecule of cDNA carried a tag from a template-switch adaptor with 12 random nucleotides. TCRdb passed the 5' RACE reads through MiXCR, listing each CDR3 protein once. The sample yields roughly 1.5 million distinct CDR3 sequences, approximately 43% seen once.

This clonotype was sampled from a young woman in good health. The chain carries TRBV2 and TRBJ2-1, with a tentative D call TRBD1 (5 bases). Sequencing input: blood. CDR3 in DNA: TGTGCCAGCAGAAGGGGTACCGATGAGCAGTTCTTC. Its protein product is CASRRGTDEQFF.